This T cell receptor beta chain was retrieved from a study of OX40 agonist ivuxolimab in advanced cancers. Study summary: The dose-escalation cohort had hepatocellular carcinoma, melanoma, renal cell or head and neck cancer.

Overall study findings and caveats: There were also nonresponders showing low normalized T-cell clonal expansion. Among T cells, CD8+ cells averaged more expanded clones than CD4+ cells. Dose levels from 0.1 to 3.0 mg/kg saw CD4+ and CD8+ blood T cells expand clonally by week 6.

Germline V CDR1 and CDR2: LNHDA, SQIVND (reference sequence). The CDR3 length is 14 residues. Trimming took 6 bases from V and 3 from J; bases not matched to a gene: 8. A note on this clone: Its antigen is not identified.

Assay: immunoSEQ multiplex PCR; the TCRdb copy retains only in-frame clones and omits some. The sample lists about 64,000 clones, 75% to 90% occurring once. The rearrangement links TRBV19 to TRBJ2-7, with 7 bases lining up with TRBD2. The material was CD4+ or CD8+ T cells sorted from blood, obtained in a trial of the OX40 agonist ivuxolimab. This TCR derives from an adult with an advanced solid tumor such as melanoma, head and neck, liver or kidney cancer. In DNA, the CDR3 is TGTGCCAGTAGCTCTGGTGGCGGGAGCTACGAGCAGTACTTC. Translated, it gives CASSSGGGSYEQYF.